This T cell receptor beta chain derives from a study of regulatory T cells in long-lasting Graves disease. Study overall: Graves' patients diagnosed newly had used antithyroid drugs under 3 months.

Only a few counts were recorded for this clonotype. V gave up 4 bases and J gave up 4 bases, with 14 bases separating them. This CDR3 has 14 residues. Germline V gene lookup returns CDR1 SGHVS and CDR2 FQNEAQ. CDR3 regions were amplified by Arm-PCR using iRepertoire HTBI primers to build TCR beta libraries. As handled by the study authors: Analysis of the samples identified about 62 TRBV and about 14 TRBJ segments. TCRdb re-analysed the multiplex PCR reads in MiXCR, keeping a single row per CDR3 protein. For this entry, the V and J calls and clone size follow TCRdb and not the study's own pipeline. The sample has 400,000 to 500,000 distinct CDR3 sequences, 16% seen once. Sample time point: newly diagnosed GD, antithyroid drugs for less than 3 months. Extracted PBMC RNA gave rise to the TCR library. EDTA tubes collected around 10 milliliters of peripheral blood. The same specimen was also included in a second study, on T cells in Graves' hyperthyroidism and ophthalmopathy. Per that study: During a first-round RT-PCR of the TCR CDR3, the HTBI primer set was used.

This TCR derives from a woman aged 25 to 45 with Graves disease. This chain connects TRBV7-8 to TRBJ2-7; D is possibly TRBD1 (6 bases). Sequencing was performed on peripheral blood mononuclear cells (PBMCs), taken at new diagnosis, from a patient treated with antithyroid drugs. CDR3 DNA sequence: TGTGCCAGCAGCTCCGTAGACAGGTTGTACGAGCAGTACTTC. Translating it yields CASSSVDRLYEQYF.